This T cell receptor (beta chain) was sequenced in a study of CD8+CD57+ T cells in acquired aplastic anemia. Study-level results: CD8+ Simpson's diversity did not differ significantly between patients and controls.

All patients picked for sequencing had shown, by flow cytometry, an expansion of CD8+CD57+ cells. On this clonotype: What it binds is unknown.

Genomic DNA constituted the template upon which TCR beta VDJ and CDR3 profiling was performed. From the reads, TCRdb called clonotypes with MiXCR, one entry per CDR3 protein. The sample contains approximately 160,000 distinct CDR3 sequences, around 43% of which appear only once. Germline values: CDR1 SNHLY, CDR2 FYNNEI. There are 14 residues in the CDR3. Trimming removed 5 bases at V and 6 bases at J, with 16 bases between. The chain links TRBV2 to TRBJ1-2; possible D gene TRBD1, 6 bases. Source material: sorted CD4+, CD8+, or CD8+CD57+ T cells (not recorded which) from PBMCs. This clonotype was sampled from a human donor with aplastic anemia. This CDR3 is CASSWGGAQNGYTF. The CDR3 DNA reads TGTGCCAGCAGTTGGGGGGGGGCGCAGAATGGCTACACCTTC.